This TCR beta chain was sequenced for a study of response to subunit inactivated influenza vaccine. On this clonotype: The antigen is unknown.

Germline V gene lookup returns CDR1 ENHRY and CDR2 SYGVKD. This CDR3 comprises 16 residues. J was trimmed by 1 base and V by 4 bases; bases with no gene match: 6. Each CDR3 protein gets one entry after TCRdb re-called the RT-PCR reads with MiXCR. The table lists around 750,000 distinct CDR3 sequences, about 20% of them singletons. The study's findings and limits: Authors suggested each seasonal flu vaccination may recruit only limited numbers of new T cells.

This chain joins TRBV10-3 and TRBJ1-1; 10 bases match TRBD1. The sample here was PBMCs from blood, taken 5 days after vaccination. This TCR came from a man aged 45 to 65 who received an inactivated influenza vaccine. The CDR3 reads CAISGRDRGTNTEAFF. CDR3 coding DNA: TGTGCCATCAGTGGCCGGGACAGGGGAACGAACACTGAAGCTTTCTTT.